A selection of T cell receptor beta chains follows, all from one sample in a study of OX40 agonist ivuxolimab in advanced cancers. The data were produced by immunoSEQ multiplex PCR, yet TCRdb's version contains in-frame clones alone and is incomplete. The sample lists 60,000 to 90,000 clones, 65% to 90% occurring once. Sample: CD4+ or CD8+ T cells sorted from blood, taken in a trial of the OX40 agonist ivuxolimab. The source is an adult with an advanced solid tumor such as melanoma, head and neck, liver or kidney cancer. The conserved cysteine and the conserved F or W are not part of the CDR3 here. Fields, in order: J gene, V gene, CDR3 protein.

TRBJ2-1,TRBV6-1,ASSAGLAGGNEQF
TRBJ2-2,TRBV7-3,ASSLGPGQNTGELF
TRBJ2-1,TRBV27,ASSFIFRRSYNEQF
TRBJ2-2,TRBV9,ASSVDRPGTGELF
TRBJ2-7,TRBV7-7,ASSPPGAGKGEQY
TRBJ1-1,TRBV18,ASSPPRGAGVNTEAF
TRBJ1-1,TRBV2,ASSGQPNTEAF
TRBJ1-6,TRBV19,ASSTRGGDNSPLH
TRBJ1-1,TRBV9,ASSVGQGILSTEAF
TRBJ2-3,TRBV18,ASSPQRGAPDTQY
TRBJ2-1,TRBV18,ASSPLPPQRSYNEQF
TRBJ2-3,TRBV6-6,ATNSRDTQY
TRBJ1-5,TRBV6-5,ASSRDRTNQPQH
TRBJ2-3,TRBV5-1,ASSLARAGTDTQY
TRBJ1-2,TRBV7-2,ASSLKADIYYGYT
TRBJ1-2,TRBV11-2,ASSSRGWDGYT